The rows below give T cell receptor beta chains drawn from one sample of a study of cytomegalovirus exposure and HLA in healthy donors. The repertoire was sequenced with immunoSEQ multiplex PCR; TCRdb's copy has only in-frame clones and lacks some. The repertoire holds 55,000 to 70,000 clones, with roughly 90% as singletons. Sequencing used PBMCs. The receptors shown here come from a woman aged 25-40 years in good health and CMV-seronegative. CDR3s include the opening cysteine and the closing phenylalanine or tryptophan. Each record gives: clone size, V gene, J gene, D gene, CDR3 protein, CDR3 DNA. A D gene is named only where the DNA matches it firmly. Clone size appears in some rows only: once, few, many, or a class for an expanded clone.

>.|TRBV19|TRBJ1-2|.
CASRSLGQLYGYTF
TGTGCCAGTAGGTCTCTTGGACAGCTCTATGGCTACACCTTC
>.|TRBV6-5|TRBJ2-1|.
CASSYLLRELSEQFF
TGTGCCAGCAGTTACCTCCTCCGGGAACTTTCCGAGCAGTTCTTC
>few|TRBV19|TRBJ2-7|TRBD2
CASRLTSGTYEQYF
TGTGCCAGTAGGCTGACTAGCGGAACCTACGAGCAGTACTTC
>.|TRBV4-2|TRBJ2-5|TRBD2
CASSQDSGLAGATQETQYF
TGTGCCAGCAGCCAAGATTCGGGACTAGCGGGAGCCACACAAGAGACCCAGTACTTC
>.|TRBV19|TRBJ2-7|TRBD2
CASSIVAGGTYEQYF
TGTGCCAGTAGTATAGTAGCGGGAGGCACCTACGAGCAGTACTTC
>.|TRBV29-1|TRBJ2-5|TRBD2
CSAMRGIQETQYF
TGCAGCGCGATGCGGGGGATCCAAGAGACCCAGTACTTC
>.|TRBV27|TRBJ2-1|TRBD1
CASSLTRQGRTEQFF
TGTGCCAGCAGTTTAACCCGACAGGGGAGGACTGAGCAGTTCTTC
>.|TRBV5-6|TRBJ1-2|TRBD1
CASSLGFGGQGANGYTF
TGTGCCAGCAGCTTGGGTTTTGGGGGACAGGGGGCGAATGGCTACACCTTC
>.|TRBV10-3|TRBJ2-1|.
CAISGSGSSYNEQFF
TGTGCCATCAGTGGTAGCGGAAGCTCCTACAATGAGCAGTTCTTC
>.|TRBV7-9|TRBJ2-1|TRBD2
CASSLDLAADEQFF
TGTGCCAGCAGCTTAGATCTAGCGGCTGACGAGCAGTTCTTC
>.|TRBV27|TRBJ1-1|.
CASSLYGGTMNTEAFF
TGTGCCAGCAGTTTATACGGGGGGACTATGAACACTGAAGCTTTCTTT
>.|TRBV5-6|TRBJ1-2|TRBD1
CASLLGTATSYGYTF
TGTGCCAGCTTATTAGGGACAGCAACCTCATATGGCTACACCTTC
>.|TRBV5-1|TRBJ2-3|.
CASSFARDTNTDTQYF
TGCGCCAGCAGCTTCGCCCGGGACACTAACACAGATACGCAGTATTTT
>.|TRBV6-5|TRBJ2-3|TRBD1
CASHRGRDTQYF
TGTGCCAGCCACAGGGGTAGAGATACGCAGTATTTT
>.|TRBV9|TRBJ2-7|TRBD2
CASSVALGLAVHEQYF
TGTGCCAGCAGCGTCGCCCTGGGACTAGCGGTCCACGAGCAGTACTTC
>.|TRBV18|TRBJ2-6|.
CASSPTGGANVLTF
TGTGCCAGCTCACCAACGGGGGGGGCCAACGTCCTGACTTTC
>.|TRBV6-5|TRBJ2-7|TRBD1
CASSSGQGNYEQYF
TGTGCCAGCAGCTCGGGACAGGGGAACTACGAGCAGTACTTC
>.|TRBV7-9|TRBJ2-7|.
CASSLALRRGAYEQYF
TGTGCCAGCAGCTTAGCGCTGAGACGCGGGGCCTACGAGCAGTACTTC
>.|TRBV9|TRBJ2-7|.
CASSVGVPPTYEQYF
TGTGCCAGCAGCGTAGGAGTACCGCCTACCTACGAGCAGTACTTC
>.|TRBV5-4|TRBJ2-3|.
CASSLIPSTDTQYF
TGTGCCAGCAGCTTGATTCCTAGCACAGATACGCAGTATTTT
>.|TRBV7-9|TRBJ2-3|TRBD2
CASSRGLAVNTDTQYF
TGTGCCAGCAGCAGGGGACTAGCGGTCAACACAGATACGCAGTATTTT
>.|TRBV6-5|TRBJ2-7|TRBD1
CATRDRESYEQYF
TGTGCCACCCGGGACAGGGAGTCCTACGAGCAGTACTTC
>.|TRBV28|TRBJ2-3|.
CASSLEAGRTDTQYF
TGTGCCAGCAGTTTAGAGGCGGGACGCACAGATACGCAGTATTTT
>.|TRBV18|TRBJ2-6|.
CASSPRGRPSSGANVLTF
TGTGCCAGCTCACCACGGGGCAGGCCAAGCTCTGGGGCCAACGTCCTGACTTTC
>.|TRBV27|TRBJ2-3|.
CARPYPTGISTDTQYF
TGTGCCAGGCCTTACCCTACAGGAATTTCCACAGATACGCAGTATTTT
>few|TRBV11-2|TRBJ2-7|TRBD1
CASSLPGDSSYEQYF
TGTGCCAGCAGCTTACCAGGGGACAGCTCCTACGAGCAGTACTTC
>.|TRBV9|TRBJ2-1|TRBD1
CASSVAPGQGDGHNEQFF
TGTGCCAGCAGCGTAGCGCCGGGACAGGGAGATGGCCACAATGAGCAGTTCTTC
>few|TRBV7-2|TRBJ2-3|.
CAGSLGLDTQYF
TGTGCCGGCAGCCTCGGGTTGGATACGCAGTATTTT
>.|TRBV5-3|TRBJ2-7|.
CARSLVRTETYEQYF
TGTGCCAGAAGCTTGGTTCGGACAGAAACTTACGAGCAGTACTTC
>.|TRBV19|TRBJ2-2|TRBD1
CASSDRAGTGELFF
TGTGCCAGTAGCGACAGGGCTGGTACCGGGGAGCTGTTTTTT
>once|TRBV21-1|TRBJ1-2|.
CASSRGGQGNYGYTF
TGTGCCAGCAGCAGAGGGGGACAGGGCAACTATGGCTACACCTTC
>.|TRBV5-6|TRBJ2-2|.
CASSFQPSDSWWNTGELFF
TGTGCCAGCAGCTTCCAACCTTCTGACTCCTGGTGGAACACCGGGGAGCTGTTTTTT
>.|TRBV7-2|TRBJ1-2|.
CASSSGWGRHGYTF
TGTGCCAGCAGCTCCGGCTGGGGGCGGCATGGCTACACCTTC
>.|TRBV7-2|TRBJ1-5|.
CASSLSWEINQPQHF
TGTGCCAGCAGCCTCTCGTGGGAGATTAATCAGCCCCAGCATTTT
>.|TRBV6-5|TRBJ1-2|.
CASSEGTGSYGYTF
TGTGCCAGCAGTGAAGGCACAGGGTCCTATGGCTACACCTTC
>.|TRBV9|TRBJ2-1|TRBD2
CASSTRTPGGEQFF
TGTGCCAGCAGCACCCGGACACCCGGGGGGGAGCAGTTCTTC
>.|TRBV6-6|TRBJ1-5|.
CASLGGGKQPQHF
TGTGCCAGCCTAGGCGGAGGGAAGCAGCCCCAGCATTTT
>.|TRBV6-1|TRBJ1-2|TRBD1
CASSEYGGQVFGYTF
TGTGCCAGCAGTGAATATGGGGGACAGGTTTTCGGCTACACCTTC
>.|TRBV7-3|TRBJ2-1|.
CASSGSGSSYNEQFF
TGTGCCAGCAGCGGAAGCGGAAGCTCCTACAATGAGCAGTTCTTC
>.|TRBV5-1|TRBJ1-1|.
CASSLELGRENTEAFF
TGCGCCAGCAGTTTGGAACTCGGACGGGAGAACACTGAAGCTTTCTTT
>.|TRBV4-3|TRBJ2-3|TRBD2
CASSQDWASGGDTQYF
TGCGCCAGCAGCCAAGATTGGGCTAGCGGGGGAGATACGCAGTATTTT
>.|TRBV6-1|TRBJ2-5|TRBD2
CASSEQGGFQETQYF
TGTGCCAGCAGTGAACAGGGAGGGTTTCAAGAGACCCAGTACTTC
>.|TRBV6-5|TRBJ2-2|.
CASSYGTEGTGELFF
TGTGCCAGCAGTTACGGGACGGAGGGAACCGGGGAGCTGTTTTTT
>.|TRBV7-6|TRBJ2-1|.
CASSARQQVRYNEQFF
TGTGCCAGCAGCGCGAGACAACAGGTCCGCTACAATGAGCAGTTCTTC
>once|TRBV4-3|TRBJ2-3|.
CASSQEKAPGDTQYF
TGCGCCAGCAGCCAAGAAAAAGCCCCAGGAGATACGCAGTATTTT
>once|TRBV14|TRBJ1-1|.
CASSHYNTEAFF
TGTGCCAGCAGCCACTACAACACTGAAGCTTTCTTT
>.|TRBV27|TRBJ2-5|TRBD2
CASSFSFGRQSGRQTQYF
TGTGCCAGCAGTTTTAGTTTCGGACGGCAGAGCGGGAGGCAGACCCAGTACTTC
>once|TRBV5-1|TRBJ1-1|.
CASSLLSGTHTLNTEAFF
TGCGCCAGCAGCTTGTTGAGTGGGACTCATACCTTGAACACTGAAGCTTTCTTT
>.|TRBV9|TRBJ2-5|TRBD2
CASSPTGLDLETQYF
TGTGCCAGCAGCCCTACCGGACTAGATTTGGAGACCCAGTACTTC
>.|TRBV2|TRBJ1-1|.
CASSESGTTAAFF
TGTGCCAGCAGTGAATCCGGGACTACGGCCGCTTTCTTT
>.|TRBV19|TRBJ1-2|.
CASSSRRGYTF
TGTGCCAGTAGTTCTAGGAGGGGCTACACCTTC
>.|TRBV27|TRBJ2-3|.
CASSSGLTDTQYF
TGTGCCAGCAGTTCTGGACTCACAGATACGCAGTATTTT
>.|TRBV5-1|TRBJ1-1|.
CASSLQENTEAFF
TGCGCCAGCAGCTTACAGGAGAACACTGAAGCTTTCTTT
>.|TRBV9|TRBJ1-1|.
CASSVVQGSEAFF
TGTGCCAGCAGCGTAGTCCAGGGTAGTGAAGCTTTCTTT
>once|TRBV29-1|TRBJ2-1|TRBD2
CSVVRGRAYGEQFF
TGCAGCGTTGTTCGCGGGAGGGCCTATGGTGAGCAGTTCTTC
>.|TRBV10-3|TRBJ2-7|TRBD2
CAISESALAGGEQYF
TGTGCCATCAGTGAGTCGGCACTAGCGGGAGGCGAGCAGTACTTC
>.|TRBV18|TRBJ1-1|TRBD1
CASSPRGQPNTEAFF
TGTGCCAGCTCACCTAGGGGACAGCCAAACACTGAAGCTTTCTTT
>.|TRBV18|TRBJ2-7|TRBD2
CASSPQLQREEKQYF
TGTGCCAGCTCCCCTCAGTTACAGCGGGAGGAGAAGCAGTACTTC
>.|TRBV9|TRBJ2-5|TRBD2
CASSVGTIQETQYF
TGTGCCAGCAGCGTCGGGACTATACAGGAGACCCAGTACTTC